This T cell receptor beta chain stems from a study of vaccination and CD4 T cells after COVID-19. As for this clonotype: What it recognizes is unknown.

Germline V lookup: CDR1 SGHTA, CDR2 FQGTGA. The germline V and J ends were trimmed by 5 bases and 2 bases, with 10 bases remaining between them. The CDR3 covers 13 residues. The treatment is: roughly 10-day PBMC culture with coronavirus spike peptide pools or control peptides (ViraFEST assay). Sequencing of the DNA from cultured CD4+ T cells was carried out with the Oncomine TCR Beta short-read assay. One entry per CDR3 protein results from TCRdb running MiXCR on the PCR reads. The sample lists over 9,000 distinct CDR3 sequences, 50% to 75% seen once, with around 12% in the top ten. This clonotype originated in a human donor with COVID-19. The V gene is TRBV7-3, the J gene TRBJ2-7, with D possibly being TRBD2 (6 bases). This sample comprised cultured CD4+ T cells from blood, obtained after SARS-CoV-2 vaccination. The chain's CDR3 is CASSPSETYEQYF. CDR3 DNA: TGTGCCAGCAGCCCTAGCGAAACCTACGAGCAGTACTTC. Drawing the rest from reference TRBV7-3 and TRBJ2-7, the complete variable domain is GAGVSQTPSNKVTEKGKYVELRCDPISGHTALYWYRQSLGQGPEFLIYFQGTGAADDSGLPNDRFFAVRPEGSVSTLKIQRTERGDSAVYLCASSPSETYEQYFGPGTRLTVT.